This TCR beta chain was obtained from a study of beta chain features in type 1 diabetes. Points from the study as a whole: PCR might pick shorter templates more often, in the same way for patients and controls. Among patients with Type 1 diabetes, TCRB CDR3s were moderately but significantly shorter in every one of the four CD4+ subsets.

This CDR3 is built from 13 residues. Trimming removed 4 bases at V and 7 bases at J, with 14 bases between. Germline V gives CDR1 SGHDT, CDR2 YYEEEE. What was sequenced were expressed TCRB transcripts, since all of the isolated RNA had been reverse transcribed. Measured with immunoSEQ multiplex PCR; TCRdb has only the in-frame clones, and not every one. The sample shows more than 350,000 clones, over 10% of them seen only once. Points on this clone: Its cognate antigen is unknown.

Blood was collected once per donor into heparin, averaging around 120 mL. This receptor was taken from a woman in her late teens or twenties in good health. Sequencing was carried out using naive CD4+ T cells from blood. The chain links TRBV5-6 to TRBJ1-2; D gene uncertain. CDR3 protein: CASSPIMGGGYTF. As DNA, the CDR3 is TGTGCCAGCAGCCCGATAATGGGTGGTGGCTACACCTTC.